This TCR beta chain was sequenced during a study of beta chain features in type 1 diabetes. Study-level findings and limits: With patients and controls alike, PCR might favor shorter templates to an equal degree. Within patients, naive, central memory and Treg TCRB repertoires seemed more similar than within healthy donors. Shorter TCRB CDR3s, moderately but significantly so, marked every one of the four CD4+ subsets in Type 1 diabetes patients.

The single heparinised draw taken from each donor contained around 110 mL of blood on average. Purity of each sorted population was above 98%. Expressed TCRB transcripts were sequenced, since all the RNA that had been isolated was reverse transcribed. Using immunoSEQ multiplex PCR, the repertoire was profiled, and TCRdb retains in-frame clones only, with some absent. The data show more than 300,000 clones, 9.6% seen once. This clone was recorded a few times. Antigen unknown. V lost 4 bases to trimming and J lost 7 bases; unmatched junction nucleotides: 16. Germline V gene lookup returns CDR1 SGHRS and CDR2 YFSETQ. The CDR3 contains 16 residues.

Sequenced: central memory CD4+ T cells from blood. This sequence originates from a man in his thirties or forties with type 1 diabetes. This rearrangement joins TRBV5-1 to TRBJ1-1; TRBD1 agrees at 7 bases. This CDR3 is CASSPTTGSLSSEAFF. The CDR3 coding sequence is TGCGCCAGCAGCCCGACGACAGGGAGTTTAAGCAGTGAAGCTTTCTTT. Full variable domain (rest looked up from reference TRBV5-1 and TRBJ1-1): KAGVTQTPRYLIKTRGQQVTLSCSPISGHRSVSWYQQTPGQGLQFLFEYFSETQRNKGNFPGRFSGRQFSNSRSEMNVSTLELGDSALYLCASSPTTGSLSSEAFFGQGTRLTVV.